The sequence of this T cell receptor beta chain was determined in a study of CD8 T cells in Susac syndrome. Germline CDR1 is SGHNT and CDR2 is YYREEE (reference sequence). Trimming stripped 0 bases from V and 4 bases from J, with 13 bases between. The CDR3 covers 15 residues. Comments on this clonotype: As yet, its antigen is unknown.

The study's findings and limits: Only a relatively small number of individuals were included in the TCR sequencing and HLA analysis.

The T cells that were sequenced for TCR beta were CD8+ and CD4+ cells from blood. The multiple sclerosis controls, all treatment-naive patients, had relapsing-remitting disease that was stable or active. With random hexamers, 0.5 to 1 ug RNA was reverse transcribed. Amplification of TCR beta CDR3 across 54 Vbeta and 13 Jbeta was performed with immunoSEQ multiplex PCR. One entry per CDR3 protein, called by TCRdb with MiXCR from the immunoSEQ multiplex PCR reads. The sample shows 300,000 to 350,000 distinct CDR3 sequences, around 90% of them seen only once. This sequence joins TRBV5-4 and TRBJ2-5; D gene ambiguous. The origin of this receptor is a human donor with multiple sclerosis. The sequenced sample was CD4+ T cells from PBMCs. CDR3 in DNA: TGTGCCAGCAGCTTGGCGACGGAGCACGGAGAGACCCAGTACTTC. It is translated as CASSLATEHGETQYF.